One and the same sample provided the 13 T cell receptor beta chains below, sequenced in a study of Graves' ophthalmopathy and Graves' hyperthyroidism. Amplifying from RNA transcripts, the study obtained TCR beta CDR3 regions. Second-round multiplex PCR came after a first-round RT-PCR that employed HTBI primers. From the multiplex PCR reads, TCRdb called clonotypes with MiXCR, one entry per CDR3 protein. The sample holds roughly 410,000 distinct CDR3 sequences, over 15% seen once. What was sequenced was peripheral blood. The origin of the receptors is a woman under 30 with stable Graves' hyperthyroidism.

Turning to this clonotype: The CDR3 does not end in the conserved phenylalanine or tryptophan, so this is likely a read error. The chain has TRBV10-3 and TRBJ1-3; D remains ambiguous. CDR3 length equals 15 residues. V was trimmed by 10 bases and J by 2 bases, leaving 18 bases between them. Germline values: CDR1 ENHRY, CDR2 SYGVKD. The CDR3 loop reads CATQFGRMPGNTIYL. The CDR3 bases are TGTGCCACCCAATTCGGCCGTATGCCTGGAAACACCATATATTTG.

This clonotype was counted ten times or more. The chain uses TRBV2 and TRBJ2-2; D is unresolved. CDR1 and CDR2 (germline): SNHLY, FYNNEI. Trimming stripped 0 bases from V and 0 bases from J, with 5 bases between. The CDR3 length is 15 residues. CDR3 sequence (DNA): TGTGCCAGCAGTGAAGCTAGGGCGAACACCGGGGAGCTGTTTTTT. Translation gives CASSEARANTGELFF.

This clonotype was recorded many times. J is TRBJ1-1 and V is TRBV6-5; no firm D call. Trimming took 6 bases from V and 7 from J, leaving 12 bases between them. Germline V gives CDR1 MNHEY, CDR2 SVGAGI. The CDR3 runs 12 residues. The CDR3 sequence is CASRSALVEAFF. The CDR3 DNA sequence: TGTGCCAGCAGATCGGCCCTCGTTGAAGCTTTCTTT.

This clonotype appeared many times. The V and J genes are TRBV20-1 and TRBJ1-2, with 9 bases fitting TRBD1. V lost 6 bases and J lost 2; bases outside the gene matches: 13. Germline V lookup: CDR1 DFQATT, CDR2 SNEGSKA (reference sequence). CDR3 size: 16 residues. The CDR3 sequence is CSASPGQGLINYGYTF. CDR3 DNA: TGCAGTGCGTCTCCGGGACAGGGCCTAATAAACTATGGCTACACCTTC.

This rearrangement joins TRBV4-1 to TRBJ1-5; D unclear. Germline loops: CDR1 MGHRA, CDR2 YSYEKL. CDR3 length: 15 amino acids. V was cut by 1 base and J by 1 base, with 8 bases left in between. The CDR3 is CASSQVPQSNQPQHF. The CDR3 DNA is TGCGCCAGCAGCCAAGTGCCCCAGAGCAATCAGCCCCAGCATTTT.

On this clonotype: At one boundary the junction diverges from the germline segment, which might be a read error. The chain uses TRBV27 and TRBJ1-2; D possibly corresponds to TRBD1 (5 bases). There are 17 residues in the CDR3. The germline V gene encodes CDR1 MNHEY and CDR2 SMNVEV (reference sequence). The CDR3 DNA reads TGTGCCAGCAGCCGTGACAGAGGCCTCATAAAAAACTATGGTTACACCTTC. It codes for CASSRDRGLIKNYGYTF.

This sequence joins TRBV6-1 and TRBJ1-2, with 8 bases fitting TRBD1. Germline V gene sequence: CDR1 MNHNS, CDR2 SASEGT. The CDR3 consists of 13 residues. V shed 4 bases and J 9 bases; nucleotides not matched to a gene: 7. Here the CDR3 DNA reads TGTGCCAGCAGTGCCAGGGGGCGAGGAAGCTACACCTTC. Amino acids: CASSARGRGSYTF.

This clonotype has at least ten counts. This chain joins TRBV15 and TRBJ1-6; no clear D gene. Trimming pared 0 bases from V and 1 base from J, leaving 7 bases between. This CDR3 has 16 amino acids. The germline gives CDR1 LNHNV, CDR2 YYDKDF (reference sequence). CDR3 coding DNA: TGTGCCACCAGCAGAGATCCAGGATCCTATAATTCACCCCTCCACTTT. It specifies CATSRDPGSYNSPLHF.

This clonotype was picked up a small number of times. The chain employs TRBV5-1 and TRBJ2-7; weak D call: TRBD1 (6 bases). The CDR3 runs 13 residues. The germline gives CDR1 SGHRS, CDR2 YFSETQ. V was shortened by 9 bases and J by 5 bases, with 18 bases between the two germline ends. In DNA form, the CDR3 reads TGCGCCACCCGAAAGAACAGGGACCACGAGCAGTACTTC. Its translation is CATRKNRDHEQYF.

This CDR3 reads CSARGLPGDGYTF. The CDR3 nucleotides are TGCAGTGCTAGAGGACTCCCCGGGGATGGCTACACCTTC. The chain has TRBV20-1 and TRBJ1-2, with D uncertain. The ends were cut back, 1 base at V and 6 bases at J, with 12 bases in the middle. The CDR3 extends over 13 amino acids. Germline CDR1 and CDR2: DFQATT and SNEGSKA (reference sequence).

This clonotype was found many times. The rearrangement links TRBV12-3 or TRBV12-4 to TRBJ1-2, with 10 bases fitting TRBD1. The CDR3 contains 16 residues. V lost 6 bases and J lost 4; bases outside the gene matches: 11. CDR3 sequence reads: CASSLQPGQGSYGYTF. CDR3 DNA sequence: TGTGCCAGCAGCCTTCAACCGGGACAGGGGAGCTATGGCTACACCTTC.

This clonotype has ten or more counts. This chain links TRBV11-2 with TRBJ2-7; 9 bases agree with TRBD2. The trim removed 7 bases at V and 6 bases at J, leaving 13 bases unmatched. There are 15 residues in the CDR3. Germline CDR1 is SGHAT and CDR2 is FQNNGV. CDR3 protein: CASIPLERGASEQYF. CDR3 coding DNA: TGTGCCAGCATCCCCCTAGAGCGGGGGGCCTCCGAGCAGTACTTC.

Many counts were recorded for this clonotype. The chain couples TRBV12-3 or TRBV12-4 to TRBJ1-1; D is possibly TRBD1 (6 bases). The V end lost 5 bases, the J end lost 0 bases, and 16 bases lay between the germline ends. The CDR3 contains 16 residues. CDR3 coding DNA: TGTGCCAGCAGTCCCAACAGGGTTTCCTTGAACACTGAAGCTTTCTTT. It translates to CASSPNRVSLNTEAFF.